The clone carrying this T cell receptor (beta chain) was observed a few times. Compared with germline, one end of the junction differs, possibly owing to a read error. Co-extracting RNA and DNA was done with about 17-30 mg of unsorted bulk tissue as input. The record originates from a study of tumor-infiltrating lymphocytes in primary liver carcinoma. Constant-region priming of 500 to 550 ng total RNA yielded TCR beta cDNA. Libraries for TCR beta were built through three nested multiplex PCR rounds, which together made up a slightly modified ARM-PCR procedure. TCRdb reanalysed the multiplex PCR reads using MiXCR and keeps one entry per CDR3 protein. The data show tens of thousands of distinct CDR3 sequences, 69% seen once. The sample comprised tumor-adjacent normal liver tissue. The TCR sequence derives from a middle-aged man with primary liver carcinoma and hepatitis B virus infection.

CDR3 in amino acids: CVSAGQLSTGELFF. In DNA, the CDR3 is TGTGTCAGCGCGGGTCAGTTGAGCACCGGGGAGCTGTTTTTT. The chain employs TRBV11-2 and TRBJ2-2; possible D gene TRBD2, 5 bases. The germline V gene encodes CDR1 SGHAT and CDR2 FQNNGV. The CDR3 loop spans 14 amino acids.